This T cell receptor beta chain comes out of a study of cytomegalovirus exposure and HLA in healthy donors. V lost 5 bases, J lost 2 bases, and 10 bases lay in between. The CDR3 totals 13 residues. Per germline, CDR1 SNHLY and CDR2 FYNNEI. The PCR contained 60 Vbeta and 13 Jbeta primers. The table came from immunoSEQ multiplex PCR; TCRdb's copy has only in-frame clones and leaves some out. This table has about 89,000 clones, roughly two thirds appearing once. V gene TRBV2 combines with J gene TRBJ2-7; D remains unclear. The source is a woman in her twenties or thirties in good health and CMV-seronegative. The sequencing input was PBMCs. As DNA, the CDR3 is TGTGCCAGCAGTTTATTAGCCCCCTACGAGCAGTACTTC. This encodes CASSLLAPYEQYF.